A single sample gave rise to the 27 T cell receptor beta chains below, sequenced in a study of blood T cell repertoires in COVID-19. TCRdb's copy holds only in-frame clones and misses some; the assay was immunoSEQ multiplex PCR. Of a few hundred thousand clones listed, around 89% are singletons. The sequenced sample was peripheral blood. These receptors were obtained from a woman in her twenties or thirties with COVID-19, enrolled during active disease.

The chain joins TRBV7-2 to TRBJ2-1, with TRBD2 matching 10 bases. This CDR3 is built from 16 residues. V trimming: 3 bases; J trimming: 2 bases; junction bases outside the gene matches: 4. CDR1 SGHTA and CDR2 FQGNSA come from the germline V gene. The CDR3 bases are TGTGCCAGCAGCTTCTCTAGCGGGGGTGCCTACAATGAGCAGTTCTTC. Its translation is CASSFSSGGAYNEQFF.

The gene calls are TRBV15 and TRBJ1-2; the D gene is possibly TRBD1 (6 bases). The CDR3 is 15 amino acids. Germline V gene lookup returns CDR1 LNHNV and CDR2 YYDKDF (reference sequence). V gave up 2 bases and J gave up 6 bases, with 16 bases separating them. In DNA, the CDR3 is TGTGCCACCAGCAGACAGGGGCGCCAGAACGATGGCTACACCTTC. Translation: CATSRQGRQNDGYTF.

The chain is built from TRBV3-1 (or the pseudogene TRBV3-2) and TRBJ2-1; 7 bases match TRBD2. The CDR3 has 16 amino acids. Germline V CDR1 and CDR2: LGHDT, YNNKEL (reference sequence). V lost 1 base to trimming and J lost 1 base; unmatched junction nucleotides: 4. The CDR3 protein is CASSQAAGPSYNEQFF. Written as DNA, the CDR3 is TGTGCCAGCAGCCAAGCAGCGGGACCGTCCTACAATGAGCAGTTCTTC.

The chain is built from TRBV4-1 and TRBJ2-1; 8 bases map to TRBD1. Per the germline V gene, CDR1 is MGHRA and CDR2 is YSYEKL. This CDR3 has 16 residues. V trimming: 1 base; J trimming: 7 bases; junction bases outside the gene matches: 9. CDR3 in amino acids: CASSQAPGGQGNEQFF. In DNA form, the CDR3 reads TGCGCCAGCAGCCAAGCGCCAGGGGGCCAAGGGAATGAGCAGTTCTTC.

The chain has TRBV29-1 and TRBJ2-5; D is possibly TRBD1 (5 bases). The CDR3 extends over 14 amino acids. Germline assignment: CDR1 SQVTM and CDR2 ANQGSEA. The V end lost 8 bases, the J end lost 7 bases, and 23 bases lay between the germline ends. CDR3 in DNA: TGCAGCATCCGTACCCGACCGATAGGGGCGACCCAGTACTTC. Its translation: CSIRTRPIGATQYF.

The V and J genes are TRBV6-5 and TRBJ2-1, with D possibly being TRBD2 (5 bases). Germline V gene sequence: CDR1 MNHEY, CDR2 SVGAGI. This CDR3 has 15 amino acids. V gave up 6 bases and J gave up 4 bases, with 16 bases separating them. The CDR3 DNA is TGTGCCAGCAGAATGGACGCCCCGGGGTACAATGAGCAGTTCTTC. Its protein is CASRMDAPGYNEQFF.

V gene TRBV15 combines with J gene TRBJ2-3, with no clear D. This CDR3 has 13 amino acids. Germline CDR1 and CDR2: LNHNV and YYDKDF (reference sequence). Trimming took 0 bases from V and 6 from J, leaving 7 bases between them. In nucleotides, the CDR3 is TGTGCCACCAGCAGAGATTTGGAGGATACGCAGTATTTT. Protein: CATSRDLEDTQYF.

Details on this clone: The sample contains more than one DNA sequence encoding this CDR3. The chain combines TRBV7-2 with TRBJ1-6; 9 nucleotides match TRBD1. CDR3 length: 15 residues. The germline CDR1 and CDR2 sequences are SGHTA and FQGNSA. With V trimmed by 5 bases and J by 4 bases, 3 bases remained unmatched. CDR3 residues: CASSLGQGYNSPLHF. The CDR3 nucleotides are TGTGCCAGCAGCCTGGGACAGGGTTATAATTCACCCCTCCACTTT.

This chain joins TRBV20-1 and TRBJ1-5, with D possibly TRBD1 on 5 matching bases. V was pared by 3 bases and J by 7 bases, with 16 bases between. Germline-derived CDR1 and CDR2 are DFQATT and SNEGSKA (reference sequence). This CDR3 comprises 14 residues. CDR3 residues: CSASSGLGRQPQHF. The CDR3 DNA follows: TGCAGTGCTAGTTCAGGGCTCGGTCGCCAGCCCCAGCATTTT.

This clone is a singleton in its sample. V is TRBV5-1 and J is TRBJ2-2; D gene unclear. V lost 1 base and J 0 bases, leaving 10 bases between the germline ends. CDR1 SGHRS and CDR2 YFSETQ come from the germline V gene. CDR3 length: 16 residues. The CDR3 region has the DNA TGCGCCAGCAGCTTGCAGGCCCTTACGAACACCGGGGAGCTGTTTTTT. Protein: CASSLQALTNTGELFF.

This chain links TRBV29-1 with TRBJ1-1; 11 bases line up with TRBD1. Per germline, CDR1 SQVTM and CDR2 ANQGSEA. The CDR3 loop spans 13 amino acids. Trimming at V came to 7 bases and at J to 4 bases, leaving 5 bases not matched to a gene. CDR3 in amino acids: CSGTGGRGTEAFF. The CDR3 nucleotides read TGCAGCGGGACAGGGGGCCGGGGCACTGAAGCTTTCTTT.

The chain joins TRBV11-3 to TRBJ2-1; D unclear. This CDR3 has 15 residues. V lost 5 bases and J lost 0, with 11 bases in between. CDR1 is SGHNT, CDR2 YENEEA, per germline. This CDR3 is CASSLLRSSYNEQFF. CDR3 nucleotide sequence: TGTGCCAGCAGCCTATTAAGGAGCTCCTACAATGAGCAGTTCTTC. The whole variable domain, filled in from reference TRBV11-3 and TRBJ2-1, reads EAGVVQSPRYKIIEKKQPVAFWCNPISGHNTLYWYLQNLGQGPELLIRYENEEAVDDSQLPKDRFSAERLKGVDSTLKIQPAELGDSAVYLCASSLLRSSYNEQFFGPGTRLTVL.

This sequence joins TRBV7-9 and TRBJ1-1; D uncertain. CDR1 is SEHNR and CDR2 is FQNEAQ in the germline V gene (reference sequence). The CDR3 spans 14 residues. The ends were cut back, 5 bases at V and 4 bases at J, with 14 bases in the middle. CDR3 in DNA: TGTGCCAGCAGCCAAAACAATCGGGTCACTGAAGCTTTCTTT. Translated: CASSQNNRVTEAFF.

This clone appeared a single time. The chain couples TRBV7-2 to TRBJ1-3; tentatively, D is TRBD1 (5 bases). Trimming stripped 3 bases from V and 4 bases from J, with 13 bases between. The germline gives CDR1 SGHTA, CDR2 FQGNSA. The CDR3 is made up of 15 amino acids. In DNA, the CDR3 is TGTGCCAGCAGCTTGGGGAAAGGGGCCGGAAACACCATATATTTT. This sequence encodes CASSLGKGAGNTIYF. Combining the CDR3 with reference TRBV7-2 and TRBJ1-3 gives the whole variable domain GAGVSQSPSNKVTEKGKDVELRCDPISGHTALYWYRQSLGQGLEFLIYFQGNSAPDKSGLPSDRFSAERTGGSVSTLTIQRTQQEDSAVYLCASSLGKGAGNTIYFGEGSWLTVV.

This chain links TRBV12-2 with TRBJ2-7; TRBD1 is taken as the D call from the table, unchecked against the DNA. TRBV12-2 is noted as a pseudogene. This CDR3 region has 14 residues. The CDR3 sequence is CASRLANRGYEQYF. CDR3 bases: TGTGCAAGTCGCTTAGCTAATAGGGGCTACGAGCAGTACTTC.

The chain recombines TRBV27 with TRBJ2-5, with TRBD2 identical over 12 bases. CDR1 is MNHEY and CDR2 is SMNVEV in the germline V gene (reference sequence). This CDR3 contains 15 residues. V gave up 4 bases and J gave up 3 bases; unmatched junction bases: 3. The chain's CDR3 is CASSSWTSGEETQYF. CDR3 bases: TGTGCCAGCAGTTCGTGGACTAGCGGGGAAGAGACCCAGTACTTC.

The chain combines TRBV5-1 with TRBJ2-1; D not certain. CDR1 and CDR2 from the germline V gene are SGHRS and YFSETQ. The CDR3 covers 14 residues. With 0 bases removed from V and 3 bases from J, the gap between germline ends came to 7 bases. CDR3 bases: TGCGCCAGCAGCTTGGCGCAGATCTACAATGAGCAGTTCTTC. It is translated as CASSLAQIYNEQFF.

The chain links TRBV20-1 to TRBJ1-1; 9 bases are shared with TRBD1. This CDR3 is 12 amino acids long. Germline trimming cut 3 bases from V and 11 bases from J; bases unmatched to any gene: 7. Looked up from germline, CDR1 is DFQATT and CDR2 is SNEGSKA (reference sequence). This CDR3 is CSASPGQGRAFF. For the CDR3, the DNA is TGCAGTGCTAGTCCGGGACAGGGTCGGGCTTTCTTT.

The V and J genes are TRBV9 and TRBJ1-6; perhaps TRBD1 as D (5 bases). The CDR3 spans 15 residues. Germline V gene sequence: CDR1 SGDLS, CDR2 YYNGEE. V lost 3 bases and J lost 7, with 14 bases in between. The CDR3: CASSAETGINSPLHF. The CDR3 DNA is TGTGCCAGCAGCGCAGAAACAGGTATCAATTCACCCCTCCACTTT.

V is TRBV7-2 and J is TRBJ2-1; 15 bases align to TRBD2. This CDR3 region has 18 residues. With 4 bases clipped from V and 1 base from J, the junction kept 5 bases outside the gene matches. Germline V gives CDR1 SGHTA, CDR2 FQGNSA. The CDR3 here is CASSYRTSGRGSYNEQFF. CDR3 DNA: TGTGCCAGCAGCTATAGGACTAGCGGGAGGGGTTCCTACAATGAGCAGTTCTTC.

This chain links TRBV19 with TRBJ1-5; D is perhaps TRBD1 (5 bases). Germline V CDR1 and CDR2: LNHDA, SQIVND (reference sequence). The CDR3 is 15 residues long. The germline V and J ends were trimmed by 3 bases and 5 bases, with 14 bases remaining between them. The CDR3 DNA sequence: TGTGCCAGTAGTATTCAGCCGGGGGGGTATCAGCCCCAGCATTTT. Residues: CASSIQPGGYQPQHF.

Worth noting for this clone: This sample includes further DNA sequences coding for the same CDR3. The V call is TRBV28, the J call TRBJ2-7; D ambiguous. Germline values: CDR1 MDHEN, CDR2 SYDVKM. The CDR3 loop spans 12 amino acids. The germline V and J ends were trimmed by 5 bases and 2 bases, with 7 bases remaining between them. CDR3 loop: CASSRGAYEQYF. The CDR3 DNA sequence: TGTGCCAGCAGTCGCGGAGCCTACGAGCAGTACTTC.

The genes are TRBV6-5 and TRBJ2-5; D possibly corresponds to TRBD2 (7 bases). Germline CDR1 is MNHEY and CDR2 is SVGAGI. The CDR3 length is 15 residues. V was shortened by 7 bases and J by 1 base, with 16 bases between the two germline ends. CDR3 nucleotide sequence: TGTGCCAGCACAGGGGCGGGGGCCCTCCAAGAGACCCAGTACTTC. Protein: CASTGAGALQETQYF.

V is TRBV24-1 and J is TRBJ2-2; D possibly corresponds to TRBD1 (6 bases). The CDR3 length is 15 residues. The V end lost 4 bases, the J end lost 4 bases, and 12 bases lay between the germline ends. Germline CDR1 KGHDR, CDR2 SFDVKD. The CDR3 sequence is CATSDRGLVTGELFF. The CDR3 region has the DNA TGTGCCACCAGTGACAGGGGCCTGGTCACCGGGGAGCTGTTTTTT.

On this clone itself: The same CDR3 also results from other DNA sequences found in this sample. The rearrangement joins TRBV3-1 (or the pseudogene TRBV3-2) to TRBJ2-5; D is unresolved. Germline CDR1 is LGHDT and CDR2 is YNNKEL (reference sequence). The CDR3 loop spans 15 amino acids. V lost 0 bases and J lost 1, with 9 bases in between. This CDR3 reads CASSQDRRGQETQYF. The CDR3 bases are TGTGCCAGCAGCCAAGATCGGAGAGGCCAAGAGACCCAGTACTTC.

The chain combines TRBV27 with TRBJ2-3; 8 bases match TRBD1. In germline, CDR1 is MNHEY, CDR2 SMNVEV (reference sequence). The CDR3 extends over 16 amino acids. Unmatched junction bases numbered 10, after V lost 6 bases and J lost 2 bases. The CDR3 region is CASRQSGGLDTDTQYF. The CDR3 nucleotides read TGTGCCAGCAGACAGTCAGGGGGCCTAGACACAGATACGCAGTATTTT.

This clone occurred once. The CDR3 loop reads CASSIEGPGLAGRGRTDTQYF. CDR3 DNA sequence: TGTGCCAGTAGTATAGAGGGACCGGGACTAGCGGGGAGAGGGCGCACAGATACGCAGTATTTT. The chain uses TRBV19 and TRBJ2-3, with TRBD2 matching 13 bases. The CDR3 is 21 residues long. Unmatched junction bases numbered 13, after V lost 0 bases and J lost 1 base. Germline CDR1 LNHDA, CDR2 SQIVND (reference sequence).